What follows are 30 T cell receptor beta chains derived from one specimen sequenced in a study of T cells expressing NK-cell markers. Using the 5' RACE reads, TCRdb records one entry per CDR3 protein without DNA. Its table records roughly 390,000 distinct CDR3 sequences. Sequenced sample: blood T cells: a sorted CD56 or NKG2C T cell subset, CD4+ or CD8+ T cells, or bulk PBMC T cells (not recorded which). The receptors here all came from a man aged 18-70 years in good health.

This chain joins TRBV6-1 and TRBJ2-5; TCRdb names TRBD2, which stays unverified in the absence of DNA. This CDR3 region has 15 residues. Germline CDR1 MNHNS, CDR2 SASEGT. CDR3 in amino acids: CASSHGPTDQETQYF.

The chain carries TRBV12-3 or TRBV12-4 and TRBJ2-1; without DNA, the TCRdb call of TRBD1 cannot be checked. The CDR3 contains 17 residues. This CDR3 is CASTDRDGGPSYNEQFF.

This rearrangement joins TRBV20-1 to TRBJ2-1; TCRdb's D gene call, TRBD2, goes unchecked for lack of DNA. The CDR3 has 16 residues. Germline loops: CDR1 DFQATT, CDR2 SNEGSKA (reference sequence). CDR3 sequence: CSAPSRLAGVYNEQFF.

The CDR3 region is CASSPLAGGGTKNIQYF. V and J are TRBV7-9 and TRBJ2-4; TCRdb lists TRBD2, though no DNA is available to test this call. This CDR3 is 17 amino acids long. CDR1 and CDR2 from the germline V gene are SEHNR and FQNEAQ (reference sequence).

The J gene is TRBJ1-3, the V gene TRBV7-2. Germline assignment: CDR1 SGHTA and CDR2 FQGNSA. The CDR3 has 15 amino acids. CDR3 sequence reads: CASRSWGDSGNTIYF.

The rearrangement joins TRBV7-2 to TRBJ2-7; TCRdb selects TRBD2, and the lack of DNA leaves this call unchecked. The germline V gene has CDR1 SGHTA and CDR2 FQGNSA. The length of the CDR3 is 15 residues. The CDR3 loop is CASSVTSGGRGEQYF.

This rearrangement joins TRBV18 to TRBJ1-2. Germline CDR1 is KGHSH and CDR2 is LQKENI. This CDR3 spans 14 amino acids. CDR3 region: CASSPVVPAGGYTF.

J is TRBJ2-7 and V is TRBV19; the TCRdb call, TRBD1, lacks DNA for checking. The CDR3 loop spans 15 amino acids. Germline values: CDR1 LNHDA, CDR2 SQIVND (reference sequence). CDR3 amino acids: CASSILRGDSYEQYF. Together with reference TRBV19 and TRBJ2-7, the CDR3 gives the full variable domain: DGGITQSPKYLFRKEGQNVTLSCEQNLNHDAMYWYRQDPGQGLRLIYYSQIVNDFQKGDIAEGYSVSREKKESFPLTVTSAQKNPTAFYLCASSILRGDSYEQYFGPGTRLTVT.

This chain links TRBV5-1 with TRBJ2-1; TCRdb's D gene call, TRBD1, goes unchecked for lack of DNA. Germline-derived CDR1 and CDR2 are SGHRS and YFSETQ. The CDR3 is 15 residues long. The CDR3 is CASSLARGAGTEQFF.

The gene calls are TRBV18 and TRBJ2-7; the D gene TCRdb calls, TRBD1, cannot be checked with no DNA. The CDR3 has 17 amino acids. In germline, CDR1 is KGHSH, CDR2 LQKENI. CDR3 residues: CASSPPGRGGKTGEQYF. Filled out from reference TRBV18 and TRBJ2-7, the complete variable domain reads NAGVMQNPRHLVRRRGQEARLRCSPMKGHSHVYWYRQLPEEGLKFMVYLQKENIIDESGMPKERFSAEFPKEGPSILRIQQVVRGDSAAYFCASSPPGRGGKTGEQYFGPGTRLTVT.

This chain uses TRBV5-1 with TRBJ2-1; as DNA is missing, the TRBD2 call by TCRdb cannot be tested. CDR1 is SGHRS, CDR2 YFSETQ, per germline. The CDR3 is 16 amino acids. This CDR3 reads CASSLAGGLANNEQFF.

The chain uses TRBV3-1 and TRBJ2-7; TCRdb returns TRBD1, unconfirmable since there is no DNA. The CDR3 loop spans 16 amino acids. Germline assignment: CDR1 LGHDT and CDR2 YNNKEL (reference sequence). The CDR3 here is CASSKQGAAASYEQYF.

This chain connects TRBV5-1 to TRBJ2-6; the TRBD2 assignment by TCRdb is unverifiable without DNA. The germline V gene encodes CDR1 SGHRS and CDR2 YFSETQ. The CDR3 totals 19 residues. The CDR3: CASSWDPGTINSGANVLTF.

The chain uses TRBV30 and TRBJ1-2; with no DNA, the TCRdb D assignment of TRBD1 cannot be verified. CDR3 size: 14 residues. Germline CDR1 reads GTSNPN; CDR2 reads SVGIG (reference sequence). The CDR3 loop is CAWSRGQGFFGYTF.

The V call is TRBV5-1, the J call TRBJ1-6; the TCRdb D gene call, TRBD1, has no DNA to confirm it. This CDR3 comprises 15 residues. Per the germline V gene, CDR1 is SGHRS and CDR2 is YFSETQ. This CDR3 reads CASSWNGASDSPLHF.

The CDR3 protein is CASSLAGTSGGTPVTYEQYF. J is TRBJ2-7 and V is TRBV5-1; TCRdb gives TRBD2 as the D gene, but with no DNA this cannot be confirmed. This CDR3 is built from 20 residues. Germline CDR1 reads SGHRS; CDR2 reads YFSETQ.

V gene TRBV7-8 combines with J gene TRBJ2-5; TCRdb selects TRBD2, and the lack of DNA leaves this call unchecked. Germline values: CDR1 SGHVS, CDR2 FQNEAQ. CDR3 size: 15 residues. The CDR3 sequence: CASSRGAHGRETQYF.

The genes are TRBV2 and TRBJ1-6; TCRdb proposes TRBD1, but this gene call is untestable without DNA. Germline-derived CDR1 and CDR2 are SNHLY and FYNNEI. The CDR3 covers 16 residues. The CDR3 reads CASSDIQGPYNSPLHF.

This rearrangement joins TRBV6-2 or TRBV6-3 to TRBJ1-1; TCRdb's assignment of TRBD1 cannot be checked, as there is no DNA. The CDR3 loop spans 16 amino acids. The germline V gene has CDR1 MNHEY and CDR2 SVGEGT. CDR3 region: CASRLRTGGWNTEAFF.

The chain is built from TRBV20-1 and TRBJ2-7; TCRdb designates TRBD1, a call that cannot be tested without DNA. Germline CDR1 and CDR2: DFQATT and SNEGSKA (reference sequence). The CDR3 contains 12 residues. This CDR3 reads CSARDDRMGQYF.

The chain couples TRBV18 to TRBJ1-2; lacking DNA, the TRBD1 call made by TCRdb goes unchecked. CDR3 length: 13 amino acids. Germline lookup yields CDR1 KGHSH and CDR2 LQKENI. The CDR3 loop reads CASSYRGDRGYTF.

V and J are TRBV20-1 and TRBJ1-6. This CDR3 spans 13 amino acids. From germline, CDR1 is DFQATT and CDR2 SNEGSKA (reference sequence). CDR3 sequence: CSAKRQPQSPLHF.

The genes are TRBV5-4 and TRBJ2-1; the D gene TCRdb calls, TRBD2, cannot be checked with no DNA. The CDR3 has 16 amino acids. In germline, CDR1 is SGHNT, CDR2 YYREEE (reference sequence). CDR3 protein: CASSSGTSGGADEQFF.

The V call is TRBV18, the J call TRBJ1-6; as DNA is missing, the TRBD1 call by TCRdb cannot be tested. The CDR3 is 16 amino acids. Germline V gives CDR1 KGHSH, CDR2 LQKENI. CDR3 loop: CASSPLGAGHNSPLHF.

The rearrangement links TRBV7-2 to TRBJ1-6; the TRBD1 assignment by TCRdb is unverifiable without DNA. CDR1 and CDR2 from the germline V gene are SGHTA and FQGNSA. This CDR3 contains 16 residues. CDR3 protein: CASSLRTGGVGSPLHF.

The chain uses TRBV30 and TRBJ1-1. CDR1 and CDR2 from the germline V gene are GTSNPN and SVGIG (reference sequence). The CDR3 is 12 amino acids. CDR3 sequence reads: CAWILMNTEAFF.

This chain links TRBV6-1 with TRBJ2-5; with no DNA, the TCRdb D assignment of TRBD2 cannot be verified. Germline CDR1 MNHNS, CDR2 SASEGT. This CDR3 region has 14 residues. The CDR3 spells CASSSQTRGETQYF.

The rearrangement joins TRBV10-3 to TRBJ2-1; without DNA, the TCRdb call of TRBD1 cannot be checked. Germline CDR1 is ENHRY and CDR2 is SYGVKD. The CDR3 consists of 14 residues. The CDR3 reads CAISEAGTLNEQFF.

The chain joins TRBV20-1 to TRBJ2-3; TCRdb proposes TRBD2, but this gene call is untestable without DNA. From germline, CDR1 is DFQATT and CDR2 SNEGSKA (reference sequence). The CDR3 length is 15 residues. This chain's CDR3 is CSARERRQGGDTQYF.

The chain joins TRBV12-3 or TRBV12-4 to TRBJ2-3; TCRdb's D call, TRBD2, is unchecked because there is no DNA. The CDR3 runs 14 residues. The CDR3 reads CAITGTSGTDTQYF.